The 2 T cell receptor beta chains below were found in one sample sequenced in a study of shared clonotypes between healthy human individuals. Generated by immunoSEQ multiplex PCR, the TCRdb table keeps only in-frame clones and is missing some. Of roughly 2 million clones in the sample, 90% to 96% were seen once. Sequenced: naive CD4+ T cells sorted from blood. Stated subset: CD45RA+ positively selected. The source of these receptors is a man aged 18 to 30 in good health.

This clone showed up just once. This specimen includes other DNA sequences encoding the same CDR3. This chain uses TRBV6-6 with TRBJ1-4; no clear D. The CDR3 loop spans 15 amino acids. V was pared by 0 bases and J by 0 bases, with 5 bases between. Germline-derived CDR1 and CDR2 are MNHNY and SVGAGI (reference sequence). Written as DNA, the CDR3 is TGTGCCAGCAGTTACTCGTCAGCAACTAATGAAAAACTGTTTTTT. Translation gives CASSYSSATNEKLFF.

The J gene is TRBJ1-4, the V gene TRBV30; no clear D. V gave up 0 bases and J gave up 5 bases, with 13 bases separating them. The CDR3 extends over 15 amino acids. Germline lookup yields CDR1 GTSNPN and CDR2 SVGIG (reference sequence). The CDR3 loop is CAWSVRRSPNEKLFF. Written as DNA, the CDR3 is TGTGCCTGGAGTGTACGAAGGTCCCCGAATGAAAAACTGTTTTTT.